This section outlines one T cell receptor beta chain sequence together with its context. MiXCR was run by TCRdb on the 5' RACE reads, yielding one entry per CDR3 protein. The sample has more than 75,000 distinct CDR3 sequences; roughly a fifth are singletons. Germline V gene data show CDR1 as SNHLY and CDR2 as FYNNEI. V was trimmed by 3 bases and J by 1 base, leaving 12 bases between them. The length of the CDR3 is 15 residues. Sample time point: blood at routine non-recurrence follow-up after resection. Whole RNA was taken from tumor, nontumor lung or frozen PBMC; it was then sequenced unsorted. This sample is drawn from a study of spatial heterogeneity in lung cancer. Study background: Follow-up PBMC specimens underwent sequencing when available; their median timing was roughly 24 months after resection.

The sequencing used PBMCs, collected at follow-up. This TCR derives from a male donor with early-stage non-small cell lung cancer. The rearrangement links TRBV2 to TRBJ2-5; TRBD2 might be the D (6 bases). This CDR3 is CASSDSGVSQETQYF. The CDR3 bases are TGTGCCAGCAGTGACTCGGGGGTTTCCCAAGAGACCCAGTACTTC. The whole variable domain, filled in from reference TRBV2 and TRBJ2-5, reads EPEVTQTPSHQVTQMGQEVILRCVPISNHLYFYWYRQILGQKVEFLVSFYNNEISEKSEIFDDQFSVERPDGSNFTLKIRSTKLEDSAMYFCASSDSGVSQETQYFGPGTRLLVL.